This entry is about one TCR beta chain. These data originate in a study of blood T cell repertoires in COVID-19. The wider study: In each case, the material was cDNA or gDNA derived from T cells, B-cell-depleted T cells, or PBMCs.

Some clones are missing from TCRdb's copy, which holds only in-frame ones; the method was immunoSEQ multiplex PCR. The sample records 300,000 or so clones, around 90% being singletons. This CDR3 has 12 amino acids. V dropped 7 bases and J dropped 5 bases, with 11 bases sitting between them. In germline, CDR1 is MNHNY, CDR2 SVGAGI (reference sequence). This receptor was obtained from a woman aged 40-49 years with acute or convalescent COVID-19. The rearrangement links TRBV6-6 to TRBJ2-5; D is unresolved. The sequenced sample consisted of peripheral blood. The CDR3 DNA reads TGTGCCAGCAAAGAAGCGAAGGAGACCCAGTACTTC. It encodes CASKEAKETQYF.